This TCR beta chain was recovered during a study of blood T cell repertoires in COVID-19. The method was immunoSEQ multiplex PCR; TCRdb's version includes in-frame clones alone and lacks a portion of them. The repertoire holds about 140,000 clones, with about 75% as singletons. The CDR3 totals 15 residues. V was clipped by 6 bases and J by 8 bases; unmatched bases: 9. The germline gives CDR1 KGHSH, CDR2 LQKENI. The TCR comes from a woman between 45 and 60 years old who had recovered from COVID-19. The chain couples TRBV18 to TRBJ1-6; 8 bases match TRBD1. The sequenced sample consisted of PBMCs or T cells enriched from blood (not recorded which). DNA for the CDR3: TGTGCCAGCTCCCGAGACAGGGGAGAGGATTCACCCCTCCACTTT. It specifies CASSRDRGEDSPLHF.